Shown below are 7 T cell receptor beta chains from a single sample sequenced in a study of tissue T cells after allogeneic stem cell transplantation. Steroid-refractory graft-versus-host disease after allogeneic hematopoietic cell transplant qualified adults for prospective research-autopsy enrollment. The assay was immunoSEQ multiplex PCR, and TCRdb's table has in-frame clones only and misses some. The data contain fewer than 3,000 clones, 55% to 75% of them singletons. The sample in question was duodenal tissue, obtained at autopsy. Source of these receptors: a male patient older than 55 with steroid-refractory graft-versus-host disease after an allogeneic stem cell transplant. Some of the T cells may derive from the graft donor.

By sample share, this clone is medium-sized. The rearrangement joins TRBV9 to TRBJ2-3, with 12 bases aligning to TRBD2. The V gene's germline CDR1 is SGDLS and CDR2 YYNGEE. J lost 4 bases, V lost 0 bases, and 0 bases had no gene match. The CDR3 runs 15 residues. The DNA for the CDR3 is TGTGCCAGCAGCGTAGCTAGCGGGAGGGCAGATACGCAGTATTTT. Translated: CASSVASGRADTQYF.

J is TRBJ2-2 and V is TRBV9; 9 bases align to TRBD2. J was trimmed by 1 base and V by 0 bases; bases with no gene match: 7. The CDR3 contains 18 residues. CDR1 SGDLS and CDR2 YYNGEE come from the germline V gene. The CDR3 region has the DNA TGTGCCAGCAGCGTAGAGCAAGCGGGGGGAATGAACACCGGGGAGCTGTTTTTT. This codes for CASSVEQAGGMNTGELFF.

This chain joins TRBV27 and TRBJ2-5; no definite D call. Germline CDR1 is MNHEY and CDR2 is SMNVEV (reference sequence). CDR3 length: 10 amino acids. The V end was cut by 3 bases, the J end by 9 bases, with 5 bases between. The CDR3, as DNA: TGTGCCAGCAGTTTTTCCCCCCAGTACTTC. This encodes CASSFSPQYF.

The chain uses TRBV24-1 and TRBJ1-3, with 8 bases that match TRBD1. The CDR3 spans 13 residues. Germline V gene sequence: CDR1 KGHDR, CDR2 SFDVKD. The ends lost 10 bases at V and 5 bases at J; junction bases unmatched: 6. The CDR3 spells CATTSGGRNTIYF. As DNA, the CDR3 is TGTGCCACAACCTCAGGGGGCCGAAACACCATATATTTT.

This clone was seen only once. At one end the junction does not follow the germline gene, possibly because of a read error. Other DNA sequences in this specimen translate into the identical CDR3. The chain recombines TRBV20-1 with TRBJ2-2, with D hard to call. This CDR3 is built from 15 residues. Germline V gene lookup returns CDR1 DFQATT and CDR2 SNEGSKA (reference sequence). The CDR3 spells CSASPRSVNTGELFF. The DNA of the CDR3 is TGCAGTGCTAGTCCCAGGAGTGTGAACACCGGAGAGCTGTTTTTT.

This clone was seen once. The rearrangement links TRBV6-5 to TRBJ2-7; 8 nucleotides agree with TRBD1. With 6 bases clipped from V and 4 bases from J, the junction kept 8 bases outside the gene matches. CDR1 MNHEY and CDR2 SVGAGI come from the germline V gene. This CDR3 has 14 residues. The CDR3, as DNA: TGTGCCAGCAGCACCGACAGGGGACAGTACGAGCAGTACTTC. Translation gives CASSTDRGQYEQYF.

The chain uses TRBV5-1 and TRBJ1-2; 8 bases are shared with TRBD1. The CDR3 length is 13 residues. The J segment lost 4 bases and the V segment lost 4 bases, leaving 3 bases of the junction unmatched. From germline, CDR1 is SGHRS and CDR2 YFSETQ. DNA of the CDR3: TGCGCCAGCAGCCCCGGACAGGGCTATGGCTACACCTTC. Translating gives CASSPGQGYGYTF.